This TCR beta chain was profiled in a study of blood T cell repertoires in COVID-19. The method was immunoSEQ multiplex PCR; TCRdb's version includes in-frame clones alone and lacks a portion of them. Among around 60,000 clones, 85% to 90% were seen once, and the ten largest hold about an eighth. Trimming at V came to 0 bases and at J to 6 bases, leaving 8 bases not matched to a gene. Germline values: CDR1 SGDLS, CDR2 YYNGEE. The CDR3 is 16 amino acids. The sample consisted of peripheral blood. This sequence was found in a man aged 60-69 years with active COVID-19. The genes are TRBV9 and TRBJ1-3, with 8 bases aligning to TRBD1. CDR3 nucleotide sequence: TGTGCCAGCAGCGTAGGCGGCAGGGGGCCCATAAACACCATATATTTT. Translating gives CASSVGGRGPINTIYF.